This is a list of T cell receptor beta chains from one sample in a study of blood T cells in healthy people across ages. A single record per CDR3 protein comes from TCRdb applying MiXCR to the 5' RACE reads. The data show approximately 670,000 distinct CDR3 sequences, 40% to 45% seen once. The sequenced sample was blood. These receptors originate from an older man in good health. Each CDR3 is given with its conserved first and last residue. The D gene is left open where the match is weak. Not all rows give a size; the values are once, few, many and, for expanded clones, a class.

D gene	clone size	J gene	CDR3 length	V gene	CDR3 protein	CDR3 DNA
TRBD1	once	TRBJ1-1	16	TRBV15	CATSRDRAGGGTEAFF	TGTGCCACCAGCAGAGACCGGGCAGGGGGTGGCACTGAAGCTTTCTTT
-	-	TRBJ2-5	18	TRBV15	CATSSPGLKPGTQETQYF	TGTGCCACCAGCAGCCCCGGGCTTAAGCCAGGGACCCAAGAGACCCAGTACTTC
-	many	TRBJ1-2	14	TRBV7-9	CASSFQRANYGYTF	TGTGCCAGCAGCTTCCAGAGAGCTAACTATGGCTACACCTTC
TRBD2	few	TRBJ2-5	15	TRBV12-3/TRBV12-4	CASSFSTGGRETQYF	TGTGCCAGCAGCTTTTCGACGGGGGGACGGGAGACCCAGTACTTC
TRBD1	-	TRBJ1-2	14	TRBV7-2	CASSGDRVGYGYTF	TGTGCCAGCAGCGGGGACAGGGTGGGCTATGGCTACACCTTC
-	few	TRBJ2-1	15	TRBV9	CASSVGTGTLHEQFF	TGTGCCAGCAGCGTAGGTACAGGGACCCTACATGAGCAGTTCTTC
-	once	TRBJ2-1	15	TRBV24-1	CATSDATRIYNERFF	TGTGCCACCAGTGATGCTACTAGGATTTACAATGAGCGGTTCTTC
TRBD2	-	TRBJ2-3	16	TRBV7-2	CASSLVSSGDTDTQYF	TGTGCCAGCAGCTTAGTATCTAGCGGGGACACAGATACGCAGTATTTT
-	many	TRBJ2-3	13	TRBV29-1	CSVELQGTDTQYF	TGCAGCGTTGAGTTGCAGGGGACAGATACGCAGTATTTT
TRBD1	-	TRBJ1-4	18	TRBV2	CASSGTSTGVGTNEKLFF	TGTGCCAGCAGTGGGACGTCTACAGGGGTAGGAACTAATGAAAAACTGTTTTTT
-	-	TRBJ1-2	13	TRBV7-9	CASSLVSGEGYTF	TGTGCCAGCAGCTTAGTCTCAGGGGAGGGCTACACCTTC
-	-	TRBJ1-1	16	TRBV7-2	CASSLEQSRESSEAFF	TGTGCCAGCAGCTTAGAGCAGAGTAGGGAGAGTTCTGAAGCTTTCTTT
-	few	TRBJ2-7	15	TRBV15	CATSRDRLNSYEQYF	TGTGCCACCAGCAGAGATCGACTAAACTCCTACGAGCAGTACTTC
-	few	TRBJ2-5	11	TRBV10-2	CASTTQETQYF	TGCGCCAGCACCACACAAGAGACCCAGTACTTC
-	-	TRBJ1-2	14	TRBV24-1	CATSDSGGGWGYTF	TGTGCCACCAGTGATTCCGGGGGGGGATGGGGCTACACCTTC
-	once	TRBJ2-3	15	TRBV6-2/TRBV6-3	CASSYVLVSTDTQYF	TGTGCCAGCAGTTATGTCCTTGTATCCACAGATACGCAGTATTTT
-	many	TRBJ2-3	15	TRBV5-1	CASSWGRQSPDTQYF	TGCGCCAGCAGCTGGGGGAGACAGAGTCCAGATACGCAGTATTTT
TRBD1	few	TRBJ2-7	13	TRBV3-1	CASSPGQEREQYF	TGTGCCAGCAGTCCCGGACAGGAGCGCGAGCAGTACTTC
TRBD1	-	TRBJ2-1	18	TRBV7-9	CASSLGLHRGMKDNEQFF	TGTGCCAGCAGCTTAGGTCTTCACAGGGGAATGAAGGATAATGAGCAGTTCTTC
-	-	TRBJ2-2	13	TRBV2	CASRNHNTGELFF	TGTGCCAGCAGAAATCACAACACCGGGGAGCTGTTTTTT
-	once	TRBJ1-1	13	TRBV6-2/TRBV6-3	CTSSSYSTTEAFF	TGTACCAGCAGCAGTTATTCTACCACTGAAGCTTTCTTT
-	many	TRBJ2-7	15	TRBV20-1	CSAPYGSGWPYEQYF	TGCAGTGCTCCTTACGGTAGCGGATGGCCCTACGAGCAGTACTTC
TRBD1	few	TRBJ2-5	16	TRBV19	CASSGRTGGYQETQYF	TGTGCCAGTAGTGGACGGACAGGGGGATATCAAGAGACCCAGTACTTC
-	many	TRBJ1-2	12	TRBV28	CASSQDSYGYTF	TGTGCCAGCAGCCAGGACAGCTATGGCTACACCTTC
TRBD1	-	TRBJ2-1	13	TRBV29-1	CSVDLTGGDEQFF	TGCAGCGTTGATTTAACAGGGGGAGATGAGCAGTTCTTC
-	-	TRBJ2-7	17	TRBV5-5	CASSGSGWAAVDYEQYF	TGTGCCAGCAGCGGCTCCGGATGGGCAGCTGTCGACTACGAGCAGTACTTC
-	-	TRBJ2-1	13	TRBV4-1	CASSQERHNEQFF	TGCGCCAGCAGCCAAGAGCGGCACAATGAGCAGTTCTTC
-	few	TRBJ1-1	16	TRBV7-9	CASRARSPPGGTEAFF	TGTGCCAGCAGGGCCCGCAGTCCGCCGGGGGGCACTGAAGCTTTCTTT
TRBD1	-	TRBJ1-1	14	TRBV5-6	CASSVTGLDTEAFF	TGTGCCAGCAGCGTGACAGGGTTGGACACTGAAGCTTTCTTT
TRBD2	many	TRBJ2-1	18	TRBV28	CASSLLLAGGSSYNEQFF	TGTGCCAGCAGCCTCCTTCTAGCGGGAGGAAGCTCCTACAATGAGCAGTTCTTC
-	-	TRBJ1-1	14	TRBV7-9	CASSPGGWNTETFF	TGTGCCAGCAGCCCGGGGGGGTGGAACACTGAAACTTTCTTT
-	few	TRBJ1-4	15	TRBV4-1	CASSQSAQGWEKLFF	TGCGCCAGCAGCCAATCCGCCCAGGGTTGGGAAAAACTGTTTTTT